This T cell receptor (beta chain) was found in a study of cytomegalovirus exposure and HLA in healthy donors. The PCR made use of 60 Vbeta and 13 Jbeta primers. Produced via immunoSEQ multiplex PCR; TCRdb's table is partial and in-frame only. Of around 230,000 clones in the sample, more than 75% were seen once. The CDR3 consists of 16 residues. The V segment lost 5 bases and the J segment 1 base; nucleotides outside the gene matches: 10. Germline lookup yields CDR1 SGHAT and CDR2 FQNNGV. The chain uses TRBV11-2 and TRBJ2-7; 8 nucleotides line up with TRBD2. The sequence was obtained from a girl aged 2 to 9 in good health and CMV-seronegative. Material for sequencing was PBMCs. Here the CDR3 DNA reads TGTGCCAGCAGCAAGAGCGGGGGTCAGCTATCCTACGAGCAGTACTTC. The encoded protein is CASSKSGGQLSYEQYF. Together with reference TRBV11-2 and TRBJ2-7, the CDR3 gives the full variable domain: EAGVAQSPRYKIIEKRQSVAFWCNPISGHATLYWYQQILGQGPKLLIQFQNNGVVDDSQLPKDRFSAERLKGVDSTLKIQPAKLEDSAVYLCASSKSGGQLSYEQYFGPGTRLTVT.